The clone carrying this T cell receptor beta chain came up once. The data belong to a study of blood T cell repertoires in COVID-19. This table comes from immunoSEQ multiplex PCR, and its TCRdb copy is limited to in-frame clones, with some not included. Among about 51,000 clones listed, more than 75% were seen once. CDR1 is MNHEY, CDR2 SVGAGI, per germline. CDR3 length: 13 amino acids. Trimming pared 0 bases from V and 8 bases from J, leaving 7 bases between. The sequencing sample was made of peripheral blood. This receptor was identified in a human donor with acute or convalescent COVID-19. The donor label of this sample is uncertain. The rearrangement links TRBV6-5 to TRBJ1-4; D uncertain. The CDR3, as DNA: TGTGCCAGCAGTTACTCGATCGGGGAAAAACTGTTTTTT. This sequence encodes CASSYSIGEKLFF.